A single sample gave rise to the 24 T cell receptor beta chains below, sequenced in a study of T cells after yellow fever vaccination. TCRdb re-called the 5' RACE reads through MiXCR, storing one row per CDR3 protein. The table includes 510,000 or so distinct CDR3 sequences, over 15% detected once. The material sequenced was PBMCs, taken 15 days after the yellow fever booster vaccination. The source of these receptors is a man under 40 who received the YFV17D yellow fever vaccine.

This clonotype was counted between two and nine times. The chain couples TRBV5-1 to TRBJ2-5; 7 bases agree with TRBD2. This CDR3 is built from 14 residues. With V trimmed by 5 bases and J by 4 bases, 8 bases remained unmatched. Per the germline V gene, CDR1 is SGHRS and CDR2 is YFSETQ. CDR3 protein: CASRQSAGSETQYF. The CDR3 DNA sequence: TGCGCCAGCAGACAGTCAGCGGGGTCAGAGACCCAGTACTTC.

The chain recombines TRBV20-1 with TRBJ2-2; 8 positions agree with TRBD1. The CDR3 spans 18 residues. CDR1 and CDR2 from the germline V gene are DFQATT and SNEGSKA (reference sequence). With 3 bases clipped from V and 3 bases from J, the junction kept 15 bases outside the gene matches. The CDR3 loop is CSAREFGKGQVHTGELFF. The DNA for the CDR3 is TGCAGTGCTAGGGAGTTCGGGAAGGGACAGGTTCACACCGGGGAGCTGTTTTTT.

The gene calls are TRBV12-3 or TRBV12-4 and TRBJ2-7; TRBD2 is a possible D gene (7 bases). CDR3 length: 12 amino acids. The V end lost 3 bases, the J end lost 12 bases, and 15 bases lay between the germline ends. The CDR3 region is CASSLGARGAYF. The CDR3 DNA follows: TGTGCCAGCAGTTTGGGGGCCCGGGGGGCGTACTTC.

V and J are TRBV20-1 and TRBJ2-3; 11 bases agree with TRBD2. V lost 3 bases to trimming and J lost 3 bases; unmatched junction nucleotides: 8. Per germline, CDR1 DFQATT and CDR2 SNEGSKA (reference sequence). The CDR3 length is 16 residues. CDR3 DNA: TGCAGTGCTAGCCCCTTAGCGGGAGGGCAGACAGATACGCAGTATTTT. It translates to CSASPLAGGQTDTQYF.

Only a few counts were recorded for this clonotype. The genes are TRBV7-9 and TRBJ2-7; 8 nucleotides line up with TRBD2. The V gene's germline CDR1 is SEHNR and CDR2 FQNEAQ (reference sequence). The CDR3 is made up of 13 amino acids. With 4 bases clipped from V and 8 bases from J, the junction kept 7 bases outside the gene matches. CDR3 region: CASSSGLAPKQYF. For the CDR3, the DNA is TGTGCCAGCAGCTCAGGACTAGCTCCAAAGCAGTACTTC.

The gene calls are TRBV18 and TRBJ1-3, with D possibly TRBD1 on 5 matching bases. The V gene lost 5 bases and the J gene lost 0 bases, with 14 bases spanning the gap. This CDR3 is built from 16 residues. The germline V gene has CDR1 KGHSH and CDR2 LQKENI. The CDR3 bases are TGTGCCAGCTCAACCCGGGGGGACCCCTCTGGAAACACCATATATTTT. Its translation: CASSTRGDPSGNTIYF.

The J gene is TRBJ2-4, the V gene TRBV6-1; D possibly corresponds to TRBD1 (6 bases). Deletions cut 5 bases from V and 4 bases from J, with 18 bases between. This CDR3 contains 16 residues. CDR1 is MNHNS and CDR2 is SASEGT in the germline V gene. As DNA, the CDR3 is TGTGCCAGCAGTCCAGCACCATGGACAGATAAAAACATTCAGTACTTC. Amino acids: CASSPAPWTDKNIQYF.

This chain links TRBV20-1 with TRBJ2-1; D gene ambiguous. V shed 0 bases and J shed 5 bases, with 11 bases lying between them. Germline V CDR1 and CDR2: DFQATT, SNEGSKA (reference sequence). CDR3 length: 14 residues. The CDR3 spells CSARDIASNNEQFF. The CDR3 DNA follows: TGCAGTGCTAGAGATATAGCTTCGAACAATGAGCAGTTCTTC.

This clonotype was recorded a few times. The rearrangement joins TRBV25-1 to TRBJ2-1; D is possibly TRBD2 (6 bases). The CDR3 runs to 15 residues. Germline CDR1 and CDR2: MGHDK and SYGVNS. V was pared by 1 base and J by 7 bases, with 14 bases between. The CDR3 sequence is CASSEFRASVNEQFF. As DNA, the CDR3 is TGTGCCAGCAGTGAATTTAGGGCTAGCGTTAATGAGCAGTTCTTC. Combining the CDR3 with reference TRBV25-1 and TRBJ2-1 gives the whole variable domain EADIYQTPRYLVIGTGKKITLECSQTMGHDKMYWYQQDPGMELHLIHYSYGVNSTEKGDLSSESTVSRIRTEHFPLTLESARPSHTSQYLCASSEFRASVNEQFFGPGTRLTVL.

J is TRBJ2-5 and V is TRBV2, with a tentative D call TRBD2 (5 bases). Germline-derived CDR1 and CDR2 are SNHLY and FYNNEI. This CDR3 is 14 amino acids long. Trimming took off 6 bases at V and 5 bases at J, with 16 bases between the two ends. The CDR3 protein is CASRWYAGDETQYF. CDR3 nucleotide sequence: TGTGCCAGCAGATGGTATGCCGGGGATGAGACCCAGTACTTC.

As to this clonotype: One end of the junction varies from germline; a read error may be responsible. This sequence joins TRBV6-2 or TRBV6-3 and TRBJ2-1, with D possibly matching TRBD2 (5 bases). The length of the CDR3 is 12 residues. CDR1 and CDR2 from the germline V gene are MNHEY and SVGEGT. Written as DNA, the CDR3 is TGTGCCAGCACCTACGAGGGTAGCCGCCAGGCCTTC. Protein sequence: CASTYEGSRQAF.

This clonotype was observed a single time. The V call is TRBV27, the J call TRBJ2-6; D uncertain. The CDR3 is 14 amino acids. CDR1 MNHEY and CDR2 SMNVEV come from the germline V gene (reference sequence). V was cut by 0 bases and J by 3 bases, with 3 bases left in between. The CDR3 coding sequence is TGTGCCAGCAGTTTATCGTTTGGGGCCAACGTCCTGACTTTC. Encoded protein: CASSLSFGANVLTF.

This chain connects TRBV29-1 to TRBJ2-5; 8 nucleotides line up with TRBD1. The CDR3 extends over 15 amino acids. V lost 7 bases to trimming and J lost 4 bases; unmatched junction nucleotides: 14. Germline CDR1 is SQVTM and CDR2 is ANQGSEA. The CDR3 here is CSAPISGTGRETQYF. The CDR3 bases are TGCAGCGCGCCAATATCCGGGACAGGACGAGAGACCCAGTACTTC. Variable domain in full (rest from reference TRBV29-1 and TRBJ2-5): SAVISQKPSRDICQRGTSLTIQCQVDSQVTMMFWYRQQPGQSLTLIATANQGSEATYESGFVIDKFPISRPNLTFSTLTVSNMSPEDSSIYLCSAPISGTGRETQYFGPGTRLLVL.

The chain uses TRBV7-2 and TRBJ2-1; TRBD2 matches 14 bases. J gave up 8 bases and V 4 bases, and 7 bases lay outside the gene matches. The CDR3 runs to 16 residues. Germline CDR1 and CDR2: SGHTA and FQGNSA. CDR3 sequence reads: CASSSRTSGRIYEQFF. The CDR3, as DNA: TGTGCCAGCAGCTCTAGGACTAGCGGGAGGATATATGAGCAGTTCTTC.

This chain's CDR3 is CATTLSTDTQYF. As DNA, the CDR3 is TGTGCCACGACCTTGTCCACAGATACGCAGTATTTT. The rearrangement links TRBV12-3 or TRBV12-4 to TRBJ2-3; no definite D call. V lost 10 bases and J 2 bases, leaving 10 bases between the germline ends. This CDR3 contains 12 residues.

V and J are TRBV28 and TRBJ2-4; no clear D gene. Trimming removed 2 bases at V and 0 bases at J, with 8 bases between. The CDR3 is 15 amino acids. CDR1 is MDHEN, CDR2 SYDVKM, per germline. The CDR3 DNA sequence: TGTGCCAGCAGTTTACAGGAACTAGCCAAAAACATTCAGTACTTC. Translated: CASSLQELAKNIQYF.

The V call is TRBV7-6, the J call TRBJ2-1; a possible D gene is TRBD1 (5 bases). The CDR3 is made up of 16 amino acids. The germline gives CDR1 SGHVS, CDR2 FNYEAQ. The V end lost 3 bases, the J end lost 5 bases, and 17 bases lay between the germline ends. The CDR3 DNA reads TGTGCCAGCAGCTTCCGGCTGGGGCAGAGGAACAATGAGCAGTTCTTC. This translates into CASSFRLGQRNNEQFF.

This clonotype has ten or more counts. The chain joins TRBV4-3 to TRBJ2-7, with 10 bases that match TRBD2. This CDR3 region has 15 residues. Germline values: CDR1 LGHNA, CDR2 YSLEER. Trimming cost V 1 base and J 1 base; bases outside gene matches: 1. Here the CDR3 reads CASSQGLAGSYEQYF. Here the CDR3 DNA reads TGCGCCAGCAGCCAAGGACTAGCGGGTTCCTACGAGCAGTACTTC.

This clonotype was seen only a few times. The chain combines TRBV12-3 or TRBV12-4 with TRBJ2-7, with D perhaps matching TRBD1 (5 bases). V was cut by 2 bases and J by 5 bases, with 16 bases left in between. CDR3 size: 15 residues. The CDR3 DNA reads as TGTGCCAGCAGTTTACGACAGAGGTTGTCCGACGAGCAGTACTTC. Encoded protein: CASSLRQRLSDEQYF.

There are a few counts of this clonotype. This rearrangement joins TRBV7-2 to TRBJ2-2; maybe TRBD2 (5 bases). Germline CDR1 is SGHTA and CDR2 is FQGNSA. Trimming removed 5 bases at V and 14 bases at J, with 18 bases between. The CDR3 has 13 amino acids. The DNA of the CDR3 is TGTGCCAGCAGCCTACGGGAAACGGCGGATCTGTTTTTT. Translated, it gives CASSLRETADLFF.

This clonotype was detected only a few times. The chain links TRBV28 to TRBJ2-7, with 7 bases fitting TRBD1. Germline lookup yields CDR1 MDHEN and CDR2 SYDVKM. The CDR3 is 16 residues long. The trim removed 9 bases at V and 0 bases at J, leaving 14 bases unmatched. The CDR3 loop is CASRPPTGLSSYEQYF. CDR3 DNA sequence: TGTGCCAGTCGCCCCCCGACAGGGCTCAGCTCCTACGAGCAGTACTTC.

This chain uses TRBV4-3 with TRBJ2-7; 9 bases line up with TRBD1. The V gene end was trimmed by 5 bases and the J gene end by 7 bases; junction bases not matched to a gene: 9. Germline-derived CDR1 and CDR2 are LGHNA and YSLEER. CDR3 length equals 14 residues. The CDR3 region is CASSGTQGAGEQYF. The CDR3 bases are TGCGCCAGCAGCGGCACACAGGGGGCAGGGGAGCAGTACTTC.

In this sample, this clonotype turned up a few times. The chain recombines TRBV29-1 with TRBJ2-5; 7 bases match TRBD1. In germline, CDR1 is SQVTM, CDR2 ANQGSEA. This CDR3 comprises 11 residues. The J segment lost 3 bases and the V segment lost 7 bases, leaving 2 bases of the junction unmatched. CDR3 region: CSADREETQYF. The DNA for the CDR3 is TGCAGCGCAGACAGGGAAGAGACCCAGTACTTC. Filled out from reference TRBV29-1 and TRBJ2-5, the complete variable domain reads SAVISQKPSRDICQRGTSLTIQCQVDSQVTMMFWYRQQPGQSLTLIATANQGSEATYESGFVIDKFPISRPNLTFSTLTVSNMSPEDSSIYLCSADREETQYFGPGTRLLVL.

This clonotype has just a few counts. V and J are TRBV7-2 and TRBJ2-3; D is uncertain. Deletions cut 2 bases from V and 6 bases from J, with 18 bases between. Germline CDR1 SGHTA, CDR2 FQGNSA. The CDR3 is 16 amino acids. Here the CDR3 reads CASSLFIPELADTQYF. In nucleotides, the CDR3 is TGTGCCAGCAGCTTATTTATTCCGGAGCTGGCGGATACGCAGTATTTT. The whole variable domain, filled in from reference TRBV7-2 and TRBJ2-3, reads GAGVSQSPSNKVTEKGKDVELRCDPISGHTALYWYRQSLGQGLEFLIYFQGNSAPDKSGLPSDRFSAERTGGSVSTLTIQRTQQEDSAVYLCASSLFIPELADTQYFGPGTRLTVL.